These T cell receptor beta chains were read from a single sample in a study of cytomegalovirus exposure and HLA in healthy donors. This table comes from immunoSEQ multiplex PCR, and its TCRdb copy is limited to in-frame clones, with some not included. The top ten hold around 0.76% of the sample, which has some 96,000 clones, roughly 80% seen once. The sample comprised PBMCs. The receptors stem from a woman aged 60 to 75 in good health and CMV-seronegative. CDR3s include the opening cysteine and the closing phenylalanine or tryptophan.

CASSLSSGAAYNEQFF	TRBV28	TRBJ2-1
CASGLAGGYQPQHF	TRBV12-5	TRBJ1-5
CASSSGQGPGGGHTQYF	TRBV5-6	TRBJ2-3
CAISTREDGGYTF	TRBV10-3	TRBJ1-2
CASSLTGLSYNEQFF	TRBV11-2	TRBJ2-1
CASSPPGLTGGFNEKLFF	TRBV18	TRBJ1-4
CASRVDSYRNEKLFF	TRBV6-5	TRBJ1-4
CAITPLAAAFFEQYF	TRBV10-3	TRBJ2-7
CASSQAGTAIYEQYF	TRBV4-3	TRBJ2-7
CAWSVRSGGIYGYTF	TRBV30	TRBJ1-2
CATSGEGAWGEKLFF	TRBV15	TRBJ1-4
CASGTGTGNQPQHF	TRBV9	TRBJ1-5
CASSRAGTGVTGNEKLFF	TRBV18	TRBJ1-4
CASSIGTSGKEQYF	TRBV5-6	TRBJ2-7
CAISERGPRNQPQHF	TRBV10-3	TRBJ1-5
CASSVRGRQPQHF	TRBV19	TRBJ1-5
CASSDSSPYTEAFF	TRBV2	TRBJ1-1
CSARTSGSSYEQYF	TRBV29-1	TRBJ2-7
CASSFNYRGGNTIYF	TRBV11-2	TRBJ1-3
CASRLKGGGAEAFF	TRBV12-2	TRBJ1-1
CATSQASGNQPQHF	TRBV15	TRBJ1-5
CASSEGRAFYGYTF	TRBV6-1	TRBJ1-2
CASSPGESSYNEQFF	TRBV5-1	TRBJ2-1
CASRMGRGDYGYTF	TRBV2	TRBJ1-2
CASIPVGQGNTEAFF	TRBV6-1	TRBJ1-1
CASSSKSGTGDDTQYF	TRBV11-2	TRBJ2-3
CASSEPPRGRTEAFF	TRBV6-1	TRBJ1-1
CASSSDRVQPQHF	TRBV7-9	TRBJ1-5
CASSLSGTGGHGYTF	TRBV14	TRBJ1-2
CASSPGLATQTQYF	TRBV28	TRBJ2-5
CASSLGLRGMWHEQFF	TRBV13	TRBJ2-1
CAIQEGASNTGELFF	TRBV10-3	TRBJ2-2
CASSGDDRGSLYEQYF	TRBV5-4	TRBJ2-7
CASRLRQGGTDTQYF	TRBV4-3	TRBJ2-3
CASSLEISYNEQFF	TRBV11-2	TRBJ2-1
CASSTYSNQPQHF	TRBV6-6	TRBJ1-5
CASSIGTGTETQYF	TRBV19	TRBJ2-5
CASRAGTGFGDGYTF	TRBV27	TRBJ1-2
CASSGTGTGDYEQYF	TRBV6-6	TRBJ2-7
CASSLGAGEVRFF	TRBV7-2	TRBJ2-1
CASAPTGGRDTQYF	TRBV10-2	TRBJ2-3
CASSLIPGTGPGGYGYTF	TRBV5-1	TRBJ1-2
CASSPQDAGIEKLFF	TRBV5-6	TRBJ1-4
CASSAQVLEGYTF	TRBV2	TRBJ1-2